This T cell receptor beta chain appears in the sequencing data of a study of early T cells in non-severe SARS-CoV-2 infection. The overall study: It was bulk RNA from unsorted whole blood that was sequenced, and the chains were unpaired. Study-level points and caveats: Lookups in VDJdb leaned toward anti-spike CD8 responses and missed private and CD4 specificities.

Tagging with unique molecular identifiers was applied to individual cDNA molecules. MiXCR, run by TCRdb on the 5' RACE reads, gives a single entry per CDR3 protein. This sample has 30,000 or so distinct CDR3 sequences; 5.5% to 8% occur once, and the top ten carry roughly 4%. The CDR3 totals 16 residues. CDR1 is SGHVS and CDR2 is FNYEAQ in the germline V gene. The J segment lost 0 bases and the V segment lost 5 bases, leaving 7 bases of the junction unmatched. Ten or more counts support this clonotype. Antigen specificity is unknown. This TCR derives from an adult who was a healthcare worker with PCR-confirmed SARS-CoV-2 infection or an uninfected control (not recorded which). The sample consisted of whole blood. The V call is TRBV7-6, the J call TRBJ1-3, with 7 bases fitting TRBD1. The CDR3 loop is CASSQYRDSSGNTIYF. Here the CDR3 DNA reads TGTGCCAGCAGCCAATACCGGGACAGCTCTGGAAACACCATATATTTT.